Reported below is one T cell receptor beta chain. Its antigen is as yet unknown. Compared with germline, one end of the junction differs, possibly owing to a read error. These data belong to a study of blood T cells in healthy people across ages. Overall study findings and caveats: More naive CD4+ cells and higher diversity marked long-lived donors relative to aged donors. A strong correlation was seen between TCR beta diversity and naive T cell percentage.

CDR3 length equals 13 residues. Primers used in a second PCR of about 6 to 11 cycles were a sample-barcoded 5' primer and a J-beta primer mix. Tagging of each cDNA molecule was performed by a template-switch adaptor with 12 random nucleotides. TCRdb used MiXCR to reprocess the 5' RACE reads, holding one entry per CDR3 protein. This repertoire shows around 710,000 distinct CDR3 sequences, 43% found once; its top ten account for 20% to 25%. The sample, about 9.2 milliliters of peripheral blood, was drawn from each donor. The receptor's source is a woman aged 55-69 years in good health. The V and J genes are TRBV12-3 or TRBV12-4 and TRBJ2-7, with D perhaps assigned TRBD1 or TRBD2 (5 bases each). What was sequenced was blood. CDR3 DNA sequence: TGCGCCAGCAGACTCCGGGGCGGCTACAAGGAGTACTTC. This encodes CASRLRGGYKEYF.